The T cell receptor beta chain under discussion was sequenced for a study of cytomegalovirus exposure and HLA in healthy donors (dated by TCRdb to 2015 to 2018). With regard to the full study: In an earlier analysis of some 550 of the donors, less than 350 Gb of sequence data and approximately 100 million unique TCR beta sequences from about 190 million T cells were reported. Roughly 300 gigabases of sequencing data and approximately 93 million unique TCR sequences were included in an early release covering 550 to 800 HLA-typed donors. Among the roughly 370 genotyped donors, around 81% belonged to the genetic ancestry cluster associated with self-reported Caucasian donors. The study aimed to test whether signatures of past pathogen exposure could be identified by cataloging public T cell receptors. The T cell repertoires of 666 subjects were profiled by immunosequencing and related to cytomegalovirus serostatus. Along with the roughly 670-subject first cohort, a separate validation cohort of 120 different subjects was used. To predict cytomegalovirus infection status, the study brought together high-throughput TCR immunosequencing, statistical association of individual TCRs with disease status, and machine learning. In a later analysis, previously published TCR beta repertoires from roughly 710 donors were re-analyzed and high-resolution HLA genotyping was added so that TCR occurrence patterns could be studied. Rather than using new phenotypic data, the later analysis identified candidate immune exposures from TCR beta sequences and from how often those sequences occurred across donors. In an earlier analysis of a few hundred of the donors, high-throughput TCR beta sequencing was used to judge whether each TCR beta V gene segment behaved as functional or pseudogenic. Donor age, sex, ethnicity and CMV serostatus were compiled alongside the repertoire data. In a later genetic analysis, genome-wide SNP genotypes for about 65% of the roughly 700 donors were used, and that subset was treated as a discovery cohort. All discovery cohort repertoires had been generated on a single sequencing platform. Class I and class II HLA loci were covered by the typing at four-digit resolution. The number of donors typed differed by locus, with about 629-640 for A, B, C, DRB1 and DQB1, 522 for DQA1, 600 to 610 for DPA1, and some 440 for DPB1. Four or five DR-DQ haplotypes were treated as single units for association and clustering because of strong linkage in the cohort. On average, around 240,000 unique TCR beta nucleotide sequences were sequenced per donor among 398 genotyped donors of the cohort, with roughly 20% of those sequences being non-productive.

The cohort was made up of several hundred healthy bone marrow donors. All cohort members were sampled while nominally healthy, although unrecorded immune exposures were likely present. Of the roughly 620 cohort members, fewer than 300 had positive CMV serostatus and about 330 had negative CMV serostatus, and CMV serostatus was not recorded for the donor. Every donor gave a peripheral blood sample, and the peripheral blood mononuclear cells from that sample were used for TCR beta sequencing. Genomic DNA extraction from the blood cell samples was performed with the Qiagen DNeasy Blood Extraction Kit. Libraries came from the immunoSEQ multiplex PCR assay. The multiplex PCR relied on a mix of 60 forward primers for TCR Vbeta segments and 13 reverse primers for TCR Jbeta segments. The CDR3 region of rearranged TCR beta genes was amplified from genomic DNA by a multiplex PCR assay. Amplified TCR beta libraries were sequenced as 87-base-pair reads on the Illumina HiSeq System. Under the source paper's analysis protocol: In a later analysis, 77 million or so unique TCR beta chains were counted across the 690 or so repertoires, and roughly 10 million of these chains were shared by at least two donors. To remove PCR and sequencing errors, raw reads were error-corrected and collapsed into unique sequences using a nearest-neighbor algorithm that merged closely related sequences. CDR3 sequences were aligned to IMGT reference sequences to assign V, D and J gene segments. For a sequence to be retained, a match of at least six nucleotides was required to both a V gene segment and a J gene segment. A rearrangement counted as productive if the CDR3 had no stop codons and remained in frame with V and J, and every other rearrangement counted as non-productive. Following IMGT convention, CDR3 was defined as the stretch from the second conserved V-encoded cysteine to the conserved J-encoded phenylalanine. Sequences without an unambiguous match to a single V gene segment were excluded from the earlier analysis of about 640 of the donors. In an earlier analysis of about 590 of the donors, a V segment was called functional when productive rearrangements were above 56.7%, and segregating when the standard deviation between donors exceeded 5%. A statistical classification framework was built for diagnosing cytomegalovirus status from the catalog of TCR beta chain sequences. V and J gene assignment, in a later analysis, came from comparing TCR nucleotide sequences with IMGT/GENE-DB human TR gene sequences. Using the TCRdist pipeline, a later analysis assigned CDR3 sequences along with most-parsimonious VDJ recombination scenarios. In a later analysis, every TCR beta chain was defined by the combination of its CDR3 amino acid sequence and its V-gene family, and reads without a unique V-gene family were dropped. In a later analysis, some 600 highly shared, low-generation-probability nucleotide sequences were removed to address suspected cross-contamination and a sequencing artifact. In a later analysis, a clonal expansion index was calculated for each public chain from normalized within-repertoire ranks of inferred template counts. In a later analysis, generation probabilities were computed using a VDJ recombination model fitted to out-of-frame rearrangements, and the results were checked against IGoR. In a later analysis, hypergeometric tests were used to score TCR-TCR, TCR-HLA and TCR-CMV co-occurrence, with a repertoire-size bias correction applied to TCR pairs. False discovery rates were estimated in a later analysis by permuting HLA or CMV assignments 20 times. In a later analysis, co-occurring TCRs were grouped with DBSCAN, and TCRdist sequence similarity was added when clustering was performed within HLA-allele-positive subsets. Repertoires with fewer than 30,000 or more than 120,000 public chains, plus five repertoires with anomalous nucleotide sharing, were excluded from co-occurrence clustering. The table was pulled from immuneACCESS by TCRdb, which kept in-frame rearrangements only. Such tables lose some clones; where checked, under half of the loss comes from unresolved V genes, and the rest has no known cause. The D gene and trimming were derived from the DNA, and the V and J assignments and clone size from that table. Present in this sample are 150,000 or so clones, approximately 70% of which were seen just once. The ten largest clones capture over 2% of the sample.

Comments on this clone: It lacks a known antigen. The record has no base qualities; no much larger clone is one base away.

What the work shows at the level of the full study, not this receptor alone: CMV serostatus was the only immune exposure information available for the cohort. According to a later analysis, parvovirus B19, influenza, CMV and Epstein-Barr virus appeared linked to several top co-occurrence clusters. According to the authors, the approach could potentially be generalized to other disease states and immunological phenotypes. A later analysis found that HLA-associated TCR beta chains were more clonally expanded and had lower generation probabilities than equally common non-associated chains. The sequencing pipeline was judged likely to have produced a cluster of highly shared sequence variants as a technical artifact. In a later analysis, the rate of TCR association differed among HLA loci, with DRB1 alleles having the most associated TCRs and HLA-C alleles having the fewest. In a later genetic analysis, fewer N-insertions in productive TCRs were reported among donors in an Asian-associated ancestry cluster than the roughly 700-donor mean. HLA typing was unavailable for some donors at each locus, so association tests used only the typed subset. Strong co-occurrence of HLA alleles, especially DR and DQ, made assigning TCR associations to individual alleles difficult. V-gene and J-gene trimming of TCR beta chains was associated with a missense DCLRE1C variant in a later genetic analysis, and the association was replicated in an independent cohort. The 87-base-pair reads could not distinguish some IMGT-functional V segments, including TRBV6-2 and TRBV6-3, so those segments were excluded. A further reported finding was that TCR beta sequences accurately predicted the HLA-A and HLA-B alleles for most subjects in the first cohort. The classifier was reported to diagnose cytomegalovirus status with high specificity and sensitivity in both the original and validation cohorts. A few of the identified cytomegalovirus-associated TCR beta chains were confirmed in vitro to be specific for cytomegalovirus antigens. Specific HLA alleles were associated with more than 15,000 TCR beta sequences at a false discovery rate of 0.05 in a later analysis. The cohort was sequenced for TCR beta chains only, and without alpha or paired-chain data the features that could be detected were limited. Presence/absence analyses assumed roughly uniform sequencing depth across donors, an assumption that may not hold. Correlated functional status among segregating V segments might be attributable to linkage disequilibrium, but an unknown experimental factor could not be ruled out. Most TCR sequences were seen in very few donors, while some public TCRs were found in many individuals. In the study, some 160 TCR beta chains were listed as associated with cytomegalovirus. According to a later analysis, most CMV-associated TCR beta chains appeared to be HLA-restricted, and the HLA associations seemed to be driven largely by CMV exposure. Because counts were too low, about 17 rarely observed V segments, including chromosome 9 orphons, were excluded from the earlier analysis of 587 of the donors. In an earlier analysis of approximately 590 of the donors, most TCR beta V segments were observed in productive rearrangements about 87% or about 30% of the time, broadly matching IMGT annotations.

Including cysteine and phenylalanine, the CDR3 has 15 amino acids. Only the CDR3 portion is preserved as DNA: 45 bases, with reading frame beginning at the first base. V has 0 bases trimmed and J has 8 bases trimmed; junction bases matching no gene number 4. The germline V gene provides CDR1 MGHRA and CDR2 YSYEKL. Specimen: PBMCs. The rearranged chain carries TRBV4-1 and TRBJ1-6, with 7 bases aligning to TRBD1. This TCR was sampled from a human donor in good health. The DNA sequence is as follows: TGCGCCAGCAGCCAAGAGGCAGGGGGGTATTCACCCCTCCACTTT. It is translated as CASSQEAGGYSPLHF.